This T cell receptor beta chain was recovered during a study of cytomegalovirus exposure and HLA in healthy donors. The CDR3 consists of 15 residues. The trim removed 4 bases at V and 0 bases at J, leaving 3 bases unmatched. Germline-derived CDR1 and CDR2 are LGHNA and YSLEER. Amplification used 60 Vbeta primers and 13 Jbeta primers. The assay was immunoSEQ multiplex PCR, and TCRdb's table has in-frame clones only and misses some. This sample has about 160,000 clones, with around 79% found just once. The sequence derives from a woman between 50 and 59 years old in good health and CMV-seropositive. The sequenced sample was PBMCs. The V gene is TRBV4-3, the J gene TRBJ2-1, with TRBD1 identical over 7 bases. CDR3 nucleotides: TGCGCCAGCAGCCCTCGGGACAGCTCCTACAATGAGCAGTTCTTC. It specifies CASSPRDSSYNEQFF.